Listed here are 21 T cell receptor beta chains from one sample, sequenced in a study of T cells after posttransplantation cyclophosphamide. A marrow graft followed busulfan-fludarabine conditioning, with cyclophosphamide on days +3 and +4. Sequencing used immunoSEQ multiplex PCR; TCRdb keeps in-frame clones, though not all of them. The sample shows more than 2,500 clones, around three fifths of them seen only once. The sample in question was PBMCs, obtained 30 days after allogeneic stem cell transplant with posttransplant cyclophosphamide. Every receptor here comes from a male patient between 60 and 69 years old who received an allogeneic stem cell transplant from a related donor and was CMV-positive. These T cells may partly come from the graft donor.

CDR3 residues: CASGLYGYTF. CDR3 DNA: TGTGCCAGCGGCCTTTATGGCTACACCTTC. The genes are TRBV2 and TRBJ1-2; D gene ambiguous. The CDR3 is 10 amino acids. V was clipped by 8 bases and J by 5 bases, with 6 bases between them. Germline CDR1 is SNHLY and CDR2 is FYNNEI.

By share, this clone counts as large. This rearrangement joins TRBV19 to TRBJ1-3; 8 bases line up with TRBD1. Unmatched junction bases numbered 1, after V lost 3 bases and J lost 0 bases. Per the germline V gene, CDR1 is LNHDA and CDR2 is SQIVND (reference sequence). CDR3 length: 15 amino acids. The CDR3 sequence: CASSITGGSGNTIYF. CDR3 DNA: TGTGCCAGTAGTATTACAGGGGGCTCTGGAAACACCATATATTTT.

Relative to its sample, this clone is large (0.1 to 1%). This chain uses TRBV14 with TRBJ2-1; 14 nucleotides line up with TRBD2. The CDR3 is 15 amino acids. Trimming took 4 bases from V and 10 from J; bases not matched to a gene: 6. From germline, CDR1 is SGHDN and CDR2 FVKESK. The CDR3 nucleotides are TGTGCCAGCAGCCGCGGACTAGCGGGGGGCAGGGAGCAGTTCTTC. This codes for CASSRGLAGGREQFF. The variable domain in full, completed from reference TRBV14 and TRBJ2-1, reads EAGVTQFPSHSVIEKGQTVTLRCDPISGHDNLYWYRRVMGKEIKFLLHFVKESKQDESGMPNNRFLAERTGGTYSTLKVQPAELEDSGVYFCASSRGLAGGREQFFGPGTRLTVL.

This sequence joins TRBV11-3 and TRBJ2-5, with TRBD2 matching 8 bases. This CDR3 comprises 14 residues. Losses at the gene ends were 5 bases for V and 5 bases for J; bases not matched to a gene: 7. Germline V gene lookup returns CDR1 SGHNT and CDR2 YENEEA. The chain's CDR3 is CASSGRGEGETQYF. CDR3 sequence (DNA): TGTGCCAGCAGCGGGCGGGGGGAAGGGGAGACCCAGTACTTC.

CDR3 sequence: CASSTRVRRYEQYF. CDR3 bases: TGTGCCAGCAGCACAAGAGTAAGGCGGTACGAGCAGTACTTC. This chain links TRBV5-6 with TRBJ2-7; no reliable D call. From germline, CDR1 is SGHDT and CDR2 YYEEEE. The V end lost 4 bases, the J end lost 4 bases, and 15 bases lay between the germline ends. This CDR3 comprises 14 residues.

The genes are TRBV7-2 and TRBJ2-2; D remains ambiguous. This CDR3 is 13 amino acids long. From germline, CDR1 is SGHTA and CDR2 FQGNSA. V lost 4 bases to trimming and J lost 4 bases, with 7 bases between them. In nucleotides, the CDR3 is TGTGCCAGCAGCTACCCCGGCACCGGGGAGCTGTTTTTT. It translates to CASSYPGTGELFF.

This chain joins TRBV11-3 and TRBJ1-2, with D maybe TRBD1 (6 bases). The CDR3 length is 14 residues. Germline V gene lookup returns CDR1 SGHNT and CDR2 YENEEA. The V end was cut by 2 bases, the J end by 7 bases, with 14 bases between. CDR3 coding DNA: TGTGCCAGCAGCTTACTGCACAGGGAGACTGGCTACACCTTC. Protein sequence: CASSLLHRETGYTF.

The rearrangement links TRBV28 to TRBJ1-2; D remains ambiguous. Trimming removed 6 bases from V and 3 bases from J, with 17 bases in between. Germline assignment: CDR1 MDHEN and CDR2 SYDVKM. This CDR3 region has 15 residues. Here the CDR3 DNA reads TGTGCCAGCAGCCATGGGCTTAACAGAGACTATGGCTACACCTTC. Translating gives CASSHGLNRDYGYTF.

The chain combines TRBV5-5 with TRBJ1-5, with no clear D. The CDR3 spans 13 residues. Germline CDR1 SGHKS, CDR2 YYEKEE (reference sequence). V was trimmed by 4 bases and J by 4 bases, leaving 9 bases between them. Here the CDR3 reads CASSPRINQPQHF. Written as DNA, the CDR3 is TGTGCCAGCAGCCCGAGGATTAATCAGCCCCAGCATTTT.

CDR3 region: CASSLSGSPAGHYTF. The CDR3 region has the DNA TGTGCCAGCAGCTTAAGCGGGAGCCCGGCCGGGCACTACACCTTC. V usage is TRBV7-9 and J usage is TRBJ1-2; D is undetermined. Germline CDR1 SEHNR, CDR2 FQNEAQ (reference sequence). The ends were cut back, 2 bases at V and 10 bases at J, with 20 bases in the middle. CDR3 length: 15 residues. The variable domain in full, with the rest retrieved from reference TRBV7-9 and TRBJ1-2, is DTGVSQNPRHKITKRGQNVTFRCDPISEHNRLYWYRQTLGQGPEFLTYFQNEAQLEKSRLLSDRFSAERPKGSFSTLEIQRTEQGDSAMYLCASSLSGSPAGHYTFGSGTRLTVV.

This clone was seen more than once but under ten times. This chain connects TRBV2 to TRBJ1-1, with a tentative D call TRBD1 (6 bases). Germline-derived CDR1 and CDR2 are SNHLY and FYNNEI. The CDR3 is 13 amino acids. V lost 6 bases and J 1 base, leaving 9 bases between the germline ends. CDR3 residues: CASRYRENTEAFF. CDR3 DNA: TGTGCCAGCAGGTACAGGGAGAACACTGAAGCTTTCTTT.

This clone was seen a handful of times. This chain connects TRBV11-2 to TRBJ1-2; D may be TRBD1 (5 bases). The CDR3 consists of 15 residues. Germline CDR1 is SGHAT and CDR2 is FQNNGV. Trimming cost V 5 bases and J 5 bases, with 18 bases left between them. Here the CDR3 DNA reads TGTGCCAGCAGCATCTTACAGGAGACCCCATATGGCTACACCTTC. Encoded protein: CASSILQETPYGYTF.

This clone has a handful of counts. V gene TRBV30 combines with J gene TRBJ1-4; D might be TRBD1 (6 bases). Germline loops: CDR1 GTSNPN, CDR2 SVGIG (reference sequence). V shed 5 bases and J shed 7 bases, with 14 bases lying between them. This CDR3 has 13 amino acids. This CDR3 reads CAWGVRGSEKLFF. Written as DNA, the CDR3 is TGTGCCTGGGGGGTTAGGGGGAGTGAAAAACTGTTTTTT.

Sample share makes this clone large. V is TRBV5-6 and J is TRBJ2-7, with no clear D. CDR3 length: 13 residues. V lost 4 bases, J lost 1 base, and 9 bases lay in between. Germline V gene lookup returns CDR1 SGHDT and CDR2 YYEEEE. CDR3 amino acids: CASSNYLSYEQYF. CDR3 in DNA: TGTGCCAGCAGCAACTACCTGTCCTACGAGCAGTACTTC.

The CDR3 bases are TGTGCCAGCAGCGTTTCTTACGAGCAGTACTTC. Amino acids: CASSVSYEQYF. The chain joins TRBV5-6 to TRBJ2-7; D is undetermined. V lost 4 bases to trimming and J lost 4 bases, with 6 bases between them. The CDR3 is 11 amino acids. Per the germline V gene, CDR1 is SGHDT and CDR2 is YYEEEE.

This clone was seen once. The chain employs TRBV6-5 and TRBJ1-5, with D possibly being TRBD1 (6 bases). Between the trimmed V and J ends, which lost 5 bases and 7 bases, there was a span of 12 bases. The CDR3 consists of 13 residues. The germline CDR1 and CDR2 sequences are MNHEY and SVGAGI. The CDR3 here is CASSPGDQQPQHF. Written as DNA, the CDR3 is TGTGCCAGCAGTCCAGGGGATCAGCAGCCCCAGCATTTT.

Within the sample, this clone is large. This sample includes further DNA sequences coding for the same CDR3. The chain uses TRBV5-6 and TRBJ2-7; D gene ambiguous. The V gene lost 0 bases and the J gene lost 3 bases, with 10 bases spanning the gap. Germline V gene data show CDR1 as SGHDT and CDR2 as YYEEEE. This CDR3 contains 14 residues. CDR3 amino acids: CASSLGGDFYEQYF. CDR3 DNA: TGTGCCAGCAGCTTGGGAGGCGATTTCTACGAGCAGTACTTC.

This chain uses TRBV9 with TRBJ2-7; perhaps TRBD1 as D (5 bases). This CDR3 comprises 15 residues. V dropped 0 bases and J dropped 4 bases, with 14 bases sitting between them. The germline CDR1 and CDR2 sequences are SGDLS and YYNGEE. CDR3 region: CASSVDVQGSYEQYF. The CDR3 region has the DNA TGTGCCAGCAGCGTAGATGTCCAGGGATCGTACGAGCAGTACTTC.

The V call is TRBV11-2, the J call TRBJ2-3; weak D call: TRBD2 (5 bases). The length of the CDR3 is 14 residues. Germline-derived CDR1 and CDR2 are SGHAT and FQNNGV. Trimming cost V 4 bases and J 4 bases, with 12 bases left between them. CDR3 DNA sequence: TGTGCCAGCAGCTACATGGGAGTCCCAGATACGCAGTATTTT. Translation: CASSYMGVPDTQYF.

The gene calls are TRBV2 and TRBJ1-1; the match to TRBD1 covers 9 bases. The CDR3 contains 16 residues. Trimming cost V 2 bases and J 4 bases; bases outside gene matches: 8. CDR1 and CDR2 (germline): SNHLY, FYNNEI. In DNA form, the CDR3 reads TGTGCCAGCAGTGAATTAGGGGACAGGGCTGCCACTGAAGCTTTCTTT. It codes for CASSELGDRAATEAFF.

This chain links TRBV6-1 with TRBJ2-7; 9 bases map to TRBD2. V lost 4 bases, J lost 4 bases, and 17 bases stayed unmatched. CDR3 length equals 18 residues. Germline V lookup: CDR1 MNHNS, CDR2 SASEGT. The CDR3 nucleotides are TGTGCCAGCAGTGTAGATAGCGGGAGAGCCCTTCGGGGATACGAGCAGTACTTC. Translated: CASSVDSGRALRGYEQYF.